These 2 T cell receptor beta chains were sequenced from one sample in a study of control samples from healthy donors and cancer patients. The data were produced by immunoSEQ multiplex PCR, yet TCRdb's version contains in-frame clones alone and is incomplete. The data contain tens of thousands of clones, 75% to 95% of them singletons. Sequencing was done on a sample of blood. Every receptor here comes from a man aged 30-40 years in good health.

A note on this clone: Other DNA sequences from this sample encode an identical CDR3 as well. The rearrangement uses TRBV18 and TRBJ1-1; the D gene is possibly TRBD1 (5 bases). Trimming removed 1 base at V and 4 bases at J, with 7 bases between. CDR3 length: 13 residues. Germline CDR1 reads KGHSH; CDR2 reads LQKENI. CDR3 amino acids: CASSPLRGTEAFF. As DNA, the CDR3 is TGTGCCAGCTCACCACTGAGGGGCACTGAAGCTTTCTTT.

The J gene is TRBJ1-1, the V gene TRBV5-6; D is unresolved. This CDR3 contains 16 residues. Germline V gene sequence: CDR1 SGHDT, CDR2 YYEEEE. Trimming left V 2 bases short and J 0 bases short, with 14 bases between. CDR3 in amino acids: CASSLRTALMNTEAFF. CDR3 in DNA: TGTGCCAGCAGCTTACGGACGGCACTCATGAACACTGAAGCTTTCTTT.